This record looks at one TCR beta chain sequence and its context. This clone was seen once. It has no known antigen specificity. No much larger clone is present one base from it, and per-base qualities are unavailable. The entry originates in a study of T cell changes during pregnancy in multiple sclerosis (dated by TCRdb to the late 2010s). About the investigation overall: Changes in the T cell repertoire over the course of pregnancy were examined in this study in women with multiple sclerosis.

Inclusive of the bounding cysteine and phenylalanine, the CDR3 is 18 residues long. Just the 54-base CDR3 DNA is kept, in frame starting at base 1. According to the germline V gene, CDR1 reads SNHLY and CDR2 reads FYNNEI. For this chain, trimming is 1 base at the V end and 2 bases at the J end, and the number of junction bases without a gene match is 6. Receptor amplification or capture employed the immunoSEQ multiplex PCR assay. TCRdb stores this immuneACCESS table with in-frame sequences only. Part of the clones is absent; in the studies checked, under half of the shortfall reflects unresolved V genes, and no reason is known for the rest. The sample table lists 45,000 to 65,000 clones, roughly 92% of them with a count of one. The ten largest clones represent roughly 2.6% of the sample.

Sequencing was performed on CD8+ T cells from peripheral blood mononuclear cells, taken in the third trimester of pregnancy. The clonotype comes from a female donor with multiple sclerosis, enrolled in a pregnancy study. The chain employs TRBV2 and TRBJ2-1; TRBD2 fits 12 bases in the junction. The CDR3 reads CASSEDASGRAPYNEQFF. The DNA is TGTGCCAGCAGTGAAGACGCTAGCGGGAGGGCACCCTACAATGAGCAGTTCTTC. The CDR3 plus the reference TRBV2 and TRBJ2-1 genes for the other parts give the full variable domain: EPEVTQTPSHQVTQMGQEVILRCVPISNHLYFYWYRQILGQKVEFLVSFYNNEISEKSEIFDDQFSVERPDGSNFTLKIRSTKLEDSAMYFCASSEDASGRAPYNEQFFGPGTRLTVL.